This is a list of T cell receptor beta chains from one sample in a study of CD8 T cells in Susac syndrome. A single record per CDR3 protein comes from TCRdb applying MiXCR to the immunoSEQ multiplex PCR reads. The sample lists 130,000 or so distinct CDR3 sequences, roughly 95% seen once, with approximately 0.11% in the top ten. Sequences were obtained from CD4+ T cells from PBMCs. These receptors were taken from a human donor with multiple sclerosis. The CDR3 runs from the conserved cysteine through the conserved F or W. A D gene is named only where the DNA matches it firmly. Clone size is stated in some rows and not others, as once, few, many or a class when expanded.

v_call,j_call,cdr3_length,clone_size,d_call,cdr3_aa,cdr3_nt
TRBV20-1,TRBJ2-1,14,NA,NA,CSAPRRGPYNEQFF,TGCAGTGCCCCCCGCAGGGGACCCTACAATGAGCAGTTCTTC
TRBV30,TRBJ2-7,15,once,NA,CAWSPTGRPSYEQYF,TGTGCCTGGAGCCCGACAGGTCGACCTTCCTACGAGCAGTACTTC
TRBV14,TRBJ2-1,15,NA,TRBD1,CASSPRTGFDNEQFF,TGTGCCAGCAGCCCCCGGACAGGGTTTGACAATGAGCAGTTCTTC
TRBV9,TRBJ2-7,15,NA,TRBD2,CASSVSASGSYEQYF,TGTGCCAGCAGCGTAAGTGCTAGCGGTTCCTACGAGCAGTACTTC
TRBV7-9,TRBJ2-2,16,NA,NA,CASSPARGVESGELFF,TGTGCCAGCAGCCCAGCGCGGGGAGTAGAATCCGGGGAGCTGTTTTTT
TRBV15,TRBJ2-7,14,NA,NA,CATSRDSILREQYF,TGTGCCACCAGCAGAGATTCCATTCTGAGGGAGCAGTACTTC
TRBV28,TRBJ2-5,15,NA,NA,CASSPGALYQETQYF,TGTGCCAGCAGTCCCGGTGCCTTGTACCAAGAGACCCAGTACTTC
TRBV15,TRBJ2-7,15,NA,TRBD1,CATRRRDRGDGEQYF,TGTGCCACCAGGAGACGGGACAGGGGTGACGGCGAGCAGTACTTC
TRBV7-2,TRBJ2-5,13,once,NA,CASSLFREETQYF,TGTGCCAGCAGCTTATTCAGGGAGGAGACCCAGTACTTC
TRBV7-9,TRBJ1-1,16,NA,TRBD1,CASSGRQGWANTEAFF,TGTGCCAGCAGTGGGAGACAGGGATGGGCGAACACTGAAGCTTTCTTT
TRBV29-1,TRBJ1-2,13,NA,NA,CSVRGWANYGYTF,TGCAGCGTTCGGGGGTGGGCTAACTATGGCTACACCTTC
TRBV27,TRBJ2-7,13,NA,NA,CASSDTNRDEQYF,TGTGCCAGCAGTGACACAAACAGGGACGAGCAGTACTTC
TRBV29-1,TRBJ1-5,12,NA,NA,CSVGQPNQPQHF,TGCAGCGTTGGACAGCCCAATCAGCCCCAGCATTTT
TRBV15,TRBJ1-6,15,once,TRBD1,CATSRGRGQGSPLHF,TGTGCCACCAGCAGAGGCAGGGGGCAGGGGTCACCCCTCCACTTT
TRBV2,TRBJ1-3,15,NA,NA,CASRTQGSSGNTIYF,TGTGCCAGCAGAACCCAGGGGTCTTCTGGAAACACCATATATTTT
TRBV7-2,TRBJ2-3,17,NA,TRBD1,CASSLVFRTGAADTQYF,TGTGCCAGCAGCTTAGTCTTTCGGACAGGGGCGGCAGATACGCAGTATTTT
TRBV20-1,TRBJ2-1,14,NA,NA,CSARVLTRGNEQFF,TGCAGTGCTAGAGTTTTAACCAGGGGCAATGAGCAGTTCTTC
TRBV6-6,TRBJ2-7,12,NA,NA,CASSHSVHEQYF,TGTGCCAGCAGCCACTCTGTCCACGAGCAGTACTTC
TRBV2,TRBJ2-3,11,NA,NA,CASSGKDTQYF,TGTGCCAGCAGTGGGAAAGATACGCAGTATTTT
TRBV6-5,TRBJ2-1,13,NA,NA,CATRGASLPEQFF,TGTGCCACCAGGGGAGCTAGTCTGCCTGAGCAGTTCTTC
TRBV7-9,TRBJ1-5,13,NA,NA,CASSPGTTQPQHF,TGTGCCAGCAGCCCTGGGACTACTCAGCCCCAGCATTTT
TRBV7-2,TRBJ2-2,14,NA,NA,CASSPLRGTGELFF,TGTGCCAGCAGCCCGCTCAGGGGAACCGGGGAGCTGTTTTTT
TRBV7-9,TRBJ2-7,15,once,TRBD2,CASRLAGGGSDEQYF,TGTGCCAGCAGGCTAGCGGGAGGAGGTAGCGACGAGCAGTACTTC
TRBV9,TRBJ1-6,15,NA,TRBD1,CASSAGQDRDSPLHF,TGTGCCAGCAGCGCAGGCCAGGACAGGGACTCACCCCTCCACTTT
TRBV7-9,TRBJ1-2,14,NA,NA,CASSRSQIGYGYTF,TGTGCCAGCAGTCGGAGTCAGATCGGCTATGGCTACACCTTC
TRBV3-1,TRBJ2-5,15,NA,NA,CASSQDSAGERTQYF,TGTGCCAGCAGCCAAGATTCGGCAGGGGAGCGGACCCAGTACTTC
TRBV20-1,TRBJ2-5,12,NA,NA,CSASEWQETQYF,TGCAGTGCTAGCGAGTGGCAAGAGACCCAGTACTTC
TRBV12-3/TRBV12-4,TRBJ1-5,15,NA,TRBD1,CASSLGTGVNQPQHF,TGTGCCAGCAGTTTAGGGACAGGGGTAAATCAGCCCCAGCATTTT
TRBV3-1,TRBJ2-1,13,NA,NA,CASSQTRSNEQFF,TGTGCCAGCAGCCAAACTAGATCAAATGAGCAGTTCTTC
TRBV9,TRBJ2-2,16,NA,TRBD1,CASSVGQGANTGELFF,TGTGCCAGCAGCGTGGGACAGGGGGCGAACACCGGGGAGCTGTTTTTT
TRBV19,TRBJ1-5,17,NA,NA,CASSTGGASQGSQPQHF,TGTGCCAGTAGTACCGGAGGAGCGTCTCAGGGGAGTCAGCCCCAGCATTTT
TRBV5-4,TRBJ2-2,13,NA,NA,CASSGVGTGELFF,TGTGCCAGTTCGGGGGTCGGCACCGGGGAGCTGTTTTTT
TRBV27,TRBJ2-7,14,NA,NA,CASSPGLEAYEQYF,TGTGCCAGCAGCCCCGGACTTGAGGCCTACGAGCAGTACTTC
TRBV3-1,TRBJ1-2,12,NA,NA,CASSRTDYGYTF,TGTGCCAGCAGCCGGACAGACTATGGCTACACCTTC
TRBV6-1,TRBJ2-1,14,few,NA,CASSVRAWDNEQFF,TGTGCCAGCAGCGTCAGGGCGTGGGACAATGAGCAGTTCTTC
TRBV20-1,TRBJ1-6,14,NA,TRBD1,CSAHKGQGPSPLHF,TGCAGTGCTCACAAAGGACAGGGACCGTCACCCCTCCACTTT
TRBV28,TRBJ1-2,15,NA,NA,CASRVGVSALYGYTF,TGTGCCAGCAGGGTTGGGGTCTCCGCTCTCTATGGCTACACCTTC
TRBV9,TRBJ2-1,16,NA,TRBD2,CASRPTGTSGMNEQFF,TGTGCCAGCCGACCGACCGGGACTAGCGGGATGAATGAGCAGTTCTTC
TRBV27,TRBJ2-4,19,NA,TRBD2,CASSLTGTSLLKAKNIQYF,TGTGCCAGCAGTCTTACCGGGACTAGCCTTCTTAAAGCCAAAAACATTCAGTACTTC
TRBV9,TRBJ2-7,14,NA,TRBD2,CASSRLAETYEQYF,TGTGCCAGCTCAAGACTAGCGGAAACCTACGAGCAGTACTTC
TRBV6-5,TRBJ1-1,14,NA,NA,CASSSVFPGTEAFF,TGTGCCAGCAGTTCCGTATTCCCGGGCACTGAAGCTTTCTTT
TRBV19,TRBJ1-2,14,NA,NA,CASSIQTDYYGYTF,TGTGCCAGTAGTATCCAGACGGACTACTATGGCTACACCTTC
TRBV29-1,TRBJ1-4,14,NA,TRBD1,CSAYRDSGNEKLFF,TGCAGCGCGTACCGGGACAGCGGGAATGAAAAACTGTTTTTT
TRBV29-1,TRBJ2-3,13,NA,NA,CSATTQVSDTQYF,TGCAGCGCCACCACCCAAGTCTCAGATACGCAGTATTTT
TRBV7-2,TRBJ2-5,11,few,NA,CASSLDETQYF,TGTGCCAGCAGCTTAGATGAGACCCAGTACTTC
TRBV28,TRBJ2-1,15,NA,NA,CASSLEQGSWNEQFF,TGTGCCAGCAGTTTAGAACAAGGGTCCTGGAATGAGCAGTTCTTC
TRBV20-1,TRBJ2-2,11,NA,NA,CSARTTGELFF,TGCAGTGCTCGTACCACCGGGGAGCTGTTTTTT
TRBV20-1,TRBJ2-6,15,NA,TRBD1,CSASTRGRRANVLTF,TGCAGTGCTAGCACCAGGGGGCGCAGGGCCAACGTCCTGACTTTC
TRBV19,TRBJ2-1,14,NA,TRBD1,CASSIRQGADEQFF,TGTGCCAGTAGTATCAGACAGGGGGCCGATGAGCAGTTCTTC
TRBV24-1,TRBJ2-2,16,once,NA,CATSVRGHAVTGELFF,TGTGCCACCAGTGTGAGAGGGCATGCTGTGACCGGGGAGCTGTTTTTT
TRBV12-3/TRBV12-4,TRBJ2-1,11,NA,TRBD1,CASTYRGEQFF,TGTGCCAGCACCTACAGGGGCGAGCAGTTCTTC
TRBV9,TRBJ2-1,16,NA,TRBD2,CASSHGTSGNDNEQFF,TGTGCCAGCAGCCACGGGACTAGCGGGAATGACAATGAGCAGTTCTTC
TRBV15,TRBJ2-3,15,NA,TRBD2,CATALAGGQGDTQYF,TGTGCCACCGCTTTGGCGGGGGGGCAGGGAGATACGCAGTATTTT